What follows are 23 T cell receptor beta chains derived from one specimen sequenced in a study of T cells after yellow fever vaccination. One entry per CDR3 protein, called by TCRdb with MiXCR from the 5' RACE reads. The sample contains approximately 600,000 distinct CDR3 sequences, approximately 13% of which appear only once. Specimen: PBMCs, collected on the day of the yellow fever booster vaccination. The receptors shown here come from a man aged 25 to 40 who received the YFV17D yellow fever vaccine.

This clonotype was picked up a small number of times. This rearrangement joins TRBV5-6 to TRBJ1-6; D may be TRBD1 (6 bases). Germline lookup yields CDR1 SGHDT and CDR2 YYEEEE. CDR3 length: 14 amino acids. V dropped 2 bases and J dropped 7 bases, with 10 bases sitting between them. The CDR3 here is CASSLAGANSPLHF. The CDR3 region has the DNA TGTGCCAGCAGCTTAGCGGGGGCGAATTCACCCCTCCACTTT.

This chain links TRBV6-5 with TRBJ2-3; D not resolved. Germline CDR1 is MNHEY and CDR2 is SVGAGI. The CDR3 is 14 amino acids. The V end was cut by 2 bases, the J end by 3 bases, with 9 bases between. CDR3 bases: TGTGCCAGCAGTTACCGCGGCGCGACAGATACGCAGTATTTT. This codes for CASSYRGATDTQYF.

This clonotype was detected a few times. This chain connects TRBV9 to TRBJ2-1; D possibly corresponds to TRBD2 (6 bases). V lost 3 bases and J lost 9, with 13 bases in between. This CDR3 has 13 residues. Germline V lookup: CDR1 SGDLS, CDR2 YYNGEE. The CDR3 loop is CASSARLGREQFF. CDR3 nucleotide sequence: TGTGCCAGCAGCGCCAGACTAGGACGTGAGCAGTTCTTC.

This clonotype was counted many times. V and J are TRBV28 and TRBJ2-7; D tentatively reads TRBD1 or TRBD2 (6 bases each). Germline-derived CDR1 and CDR2 are MDHEN and SYDVKM. This CDR3 comprises 16 residues. V lost 5 bases to trimming and J lost 2 bases, with 19 bases between them. CDR3 sequence: CASSLQDGGAAYEQYF. As DNA, the CDR3 is TGTGCCAGCAGTCTACAAGACGGGGGCGCCGCCTACGAGCAGTACTTC.

This clonotype was picked up a small number of times. The chain has TRBV7-9 and TRBJ2-5; 8 positions match TRBD2. The V gene end was trimmed by 3 bases and the J gene end by 1 base; junction bases not matched to a gene: 4. This CDR3 contains 15 residues. CDR1 and CDR2 (germline): SEHNR, FQNEAQ (reference sequence). CDR3 protein: CASSLNSGIQETQYF. The CDR3 DNA sequence: TGTGCCAGCAGCTTGAATAGCGGGATCCAAGAGACCCAGTACTTC.

Of note for this clonotype: The junction departs from the called germline gene at one end, perhaps through a read error. The chain has TRBV18 and TRBJ2-1; 8 bases align to TRBD2. Germline CDR1 is KGHSH and CDR2 is LQKENI. The CDR3 extends over 16 amino acids. CDR3 amino acids: CASSPLSGSLYYEQFF. CDR3 sequence (DNA): TGTGCCAGCTCACCACTGAGCGGGAGTCTCTACTATGAGCAGTTCTTC.

This clonotype was observed a handful of times. The chain carries TRBV20-1 and TRBJ2-5; D perhaps matches TRBD2 (5 bases). In germline, CDR1 is DFQATT, CDR2 SNEGSKA (reference sequence). The CDR3 spans 11 residues. This CDR3 reads CGAGSQETQYF. The CDR3 DNA reads as TGCGGCGCGGGTTCCCAAGAGACCCAGTACTTC.

The chain recombines TRBV20-1 with TRBJ1-5; D ambiguous. Germline CDR1 reads DFQATT; CDR2 reads SNEGSKA (reference sequence). This CDR3 has 14 residues. Trimming removed 5 bases at V and 4 bases at J, with 15 bases between. The CDR3 region has the DNA TGCAGTGCTGTCCCCCCTCTGGGAAATCAGCCCCAGCATTTT. Translated, it gives CSAVPPLGNQPQHF.

This rearrangement joins TRBV5-1 to TRBJ2-1; D remains ambiguous. Trimming stripped 0 bases from V and 10 bases from J, with 11 bases between. The CDR3 has 13 amino acids. The germline CDR1 and CDR2 sequences are SGHRS and YFSETQ. CDR3 bases: TGCGCCAGCAGCTTGGACTGGGTTGGGGAGCAGTTCTTC. Amino acids: CASSLDWVGEQFF.

This clonotype appeared a few times. This chain links TRBV14 with TRBJ2-7; D not resolved. V was shortened by 4 bases and J by 6 bases, with 10 bases between the two germline ends. The CDR3 length is 12 residues. From germline, CDR1 is SGHDN and CDR2 FVKESK. The CDR3 sequence: CASSRSGREQYF. The CDR3 coding sequence is TGTGCCAGCAGCCGCTCCGGGCGCGAGCAGTACTTC.

This chain uses TRBV27 with TRBJ2-3; possible D gene TRBD1, 5 bases. This CDR3 is built from 15 residues. The germline V gene encodes CDR1 MNHEY and CDR2 SMNVEV (reference sequence). Trimming removed 5 bases at V and 1 base at J, with 13 bases between. The chain's CDR3 is CASSPEGAGTDTQYF. The CDR3, as DNA: TGTGCCAGCAGTCCCGAAGGGGCTGGCACAGATACGCAGTATTTT.

This clonotype was seen more than once but under ten times. The chain is built from TRBV18 and TRBJ2-1, with D perhaps matching TRBD1 or TRBD2 (6 bases each). Germline V CDR1 and CDR2: KGHSH, LQKENI. V shed 0 bases and J shed 4 bases, with 10 bases lying between them. The CDR3 loop spans 15 amino acids. Here the CDR3 reads CASSPPGGQYNEQFF. CDR3 nucleotide sequence: TGTGCCAGCTCACCACCTGGGGGGCAGTACAATGAGCAGTTCTTC.

This clonotype was seen only a few times. The V gene is TRBV4-3, the J gene TRBJ1-4, with D uncertain. Germline V gene sequence: CDR1 LGHNA, CDR2 YSLEER. There are 16 residues in the CDR3. V gave up 0 bases and J gave up 7 bases, with 15 bases separating them. This chain's CDR3 is CASSQDPPRQFEKLFF. In DNA form, the CDR3 reads TGCGCCAGCAGCCAAGATCCCCCGAGACAATTTGAAAAACTGTTTTTT.

The rearrangement joins TRBV12-3 or TRBV12-4 to TRBJ2-7, with D perhaps TRBD2 (6 bases). Trimming stripped 5 bases from V and 3 bases from J, with 17 bases between. This CDR3 spans 15 amino acids. This CDR3 reads CASSGGSGLIYEQYF. The CDR3 DNA sequence: TGTGCCAGCAGTGGAGGCTCGGGACTGATCTACGAGCAGTACTTC.

This clonotype has only a few counts. The rearrangement uses TRBV9 and TRBJ2-3; D not certain. This CDR3 region has 16 residues. Germline lookup yields CDR1 SGDLS and CDR2 YYNGEE. V was cut by 0 bases and J by 0 bases, with 11 bases left in between. The CDR3 coding sequence is TGTGCCAGCAGCGTAGCCACTGGACCTAGCACAGATACGCAGTATTTT. Translating it yields CASSVATGPSTDTQYF. The variable domain in full, with the rest retrieved from reference TRBV9 and TRBJ2-3, is DSGVTQTPKHLITATGQRVTLRCSPRSGDLSVYWYQQSLDQGLQFLIQYYNGEERAKGNILERFSAQQFPDLHSELNLSSLELGDSALYFCASSVATGPSTDTQYFGPGTRLTVL.

CDR3 sequence (DNA): TGCAGCGCACCCGGGCAGGGTGGAAGAGAGACCCAGTACTTC. It is translated as CSAPGQGGRETQYF. The genes are TRBV20-1 and TRBJ2-5, with TRBD1 as a possible D gene (5 bases). Germline CDR1 is DFQATT and CDR2 is SNEGSKA (reference sequence). The CDR3 sequence is 14 residues long.

This clonotype has a count of ten or more. The rearrangement joins TRBV3-1 to TRBJ2-5, with D perhaps matching TRBD2 (6 bases). CDR1 LGHDT and CDR2 YNNKEL come from the germline V gene (reference sequence). Between the trimmed V and J ends, which lost 7 bases and 5 bases, there was a span of 14 bases. This CDR3 comprises 13 residues. Here the CDR3 DNA reads TGTGCCAGCATCGGCTCACGGGGGGAGACCCAGTACTTC. Translation: CASIGSRGETQYF.

There are many counts of this clonotype. The V and J genes are TRBV5-1 and TRBJ2-1, with D hard to call. Trimming stripped 5 bases from V and 2 bases from J, with 8 bases between. The CDR3 is 13 amino acids. Per the germline V gene, CDR1 is SGHRS and CDR2 is YFSETQ. The CDR3 loop is CASRRDTYNEQFF. The CDR3 DNA reads TGCGCCAGCAGGCGTGACACCTACAATGAGCAGTTCTTC.

V gene TRBV7-2 combines with J gene TRBJ2-3; no firm D call. V was cut by 0 bases and J by 7 bases, with 14 bases left in between. Germline V gene sequence: CDR1 SGHTA, CDR2 FQGNSA. This CDR3 contains 15 residues. In DNA form, the CDR3 reads TGTGCCAGCAGCTTAGCATGGTCAGGAAGAAATACGCAGTATTTT. It encodes CASSLAWSGRNTQYF.

Here the CDR3 DNA reads TGTGCCAGCAGCCGGGGGACTAGCGGGAGGGTTTACAATGAGCAGTTCTTC. This encodes CASSRGTSGRVYNEQFF. This chain uses TRBV7-2 with TRBJ2-1; 16 bases are a match to TRBD2. Germline V CDR1 and CDR2: SGHTA, FQGNSA. V shed 5 bases and J 4 bases; nucleotides not matched to a gene: 5. The CDR3 consists of 17 residues.

This chain links TRBV4-3 with TRBJ2-1; 9 positions agree with TRBD2. Trimming at V came to 4 bases and at J to 6 bases, leaving 7 bases not matched to a gene. The CDR3 has 15 residues. Germline V CDR1 and CDR2: LGHNA, YSLEER. The CDR3 sequence: CASSPTGLASNEQFF. Here the CDR3 DNA reads TGCGCCAGCAGCCCCACGGGACTAGCTTCCAATGAGCAGTTCTTC.

This clonotype turned up a few times. V usage is TRBV5-6 and J usage is TRBJ2-5; either TRBD1 or TRBD2 may supply D (5 bases each). The CDR3 extends over 14 amino acids. The V gene lost 3 bases and the J gene lost 5 bases, with 14 bases spanning the gap. The germline CDR1 and CDR2 sequences are SGHDT and YYEEEE. The CDR3 here is CASSSPGRQETQYF. CDR3 bases: TGTGCCAGCAGCTCTCCGGGACGGCAGGAGACCCAGTACTTC.

This clonotype was observed a single time. The chain employs TRBV21-1 and TRBJ1-1; the table calls TRBD1, which could not be checked here. TRBV21-1 is a pseudogene segment. The length of the CDR3 is 15 residues. As DNA, the CDR3 is TGTGCCAGCAGCGAGAAGGGGGCGCAGGACACTGAAGCTTTCTTT. Its translation: CASSEKGAQDTEAFF.